This T cell receptor (beta chain) was observed in a study of T cells in Graves' hyperthyroidism and ophthalmopathy. Findings and caveats of the study: Through a model of 13 V-J features, ophthalmopathy was separated from stable hyperthyroidism.

This clonotype was seen more than once but under ten times. Its target is not known. Clinicians diagnosed patients from clinical symptoms, serum thyroxine and TRAb, thyroid ultrasound and orbital computed tomography. Amplification of TCR beta CDR3 regions used RNA as the template. HTBI primers were the set used in a first-round RT-PCR of the TCR CDR3. TCRdb reanalysed the multiplex PCR reads using MiXCR and keeps one entry per CDR3 protein. This table has hundreds of thousands of distinct CDR3 sequences, about 20% appearing once. The germline V gene encodes CDR1 SGHRS and CDR2 YFSETQ. The ends lost 0 bases at V and 5 bases at J; junction bases unmatched: 5. This CDR3 has 15 amino acids.

This TCR derives from a man aged 35 to 55 with Graves' ophthalmopathy. The sequenced material came from blood. V and J are TRBV5-1 and TRBJ2-1; 7 positions match TRBD1. The CDR3 reads CASSLAGDSHNEQFF. CDR3 in DNA: TGCGCCAGCAGCTTGGCCGGGGACAGTCACAATGAGCAGTTCTTC.